A single sample gave rise to the 20 T cell receptor beta chains below, sequenced in a study of radiotherapy plus CTLA-4 blockade in lung cancer. Clones were read by immunoSEQ multiplex PCR, and TCRdb kept only the in-frame ones, dropping some. This sample yields 120,000 or so clones, of which roughly 80% are seen a single time; roughly 5.2% belongs to the top ten. Source: peripheral blood, taken from a patient treated with radiotherapy plus ipilimumab. The origin of the receptors is a human donor with non-small cell lung cancer who had a partial response to radiotherapy plus ipilimumab.

The V and J genes are TRBV19 and TRBJ1-1, with D perhaps matching TRBD1 (5 bases). Germline-derived CDR1 and CDR2 are LNHDA and SQIVND (reference sequence). V shed 3 bases and J shed 5 bases, with 22 bases lying between them. The CDR3 is made up of 17 amino acids. This CDR3 reads CASSMLGSGRGETEAFF. CDR3 nucleotide sequence: TGTGCCAGTAGTATGCTTGGCTCGGGACGGGGGGAGACTGAAGCTTTCTTT.

Note on this clone: Distinct nucleotide sequences in the sample also encode this CDR3. Here the CDR3 DNA reads TGTGCCAGCAGTGACAGGGGGGTAGGCCAGCCCCAGCATTTT. Translated, it gives CASSDRGVGQPQHF. The chain uses TRBV2 and TRBJ1-5, with 7 bases fitting TRBD1. Unmatched junction bases numbered 6, after V lost 3 bases and J lost 7 bases. CDR1 is SNHLY and CDR2 is FYNNEI in the germline V gene. CDR3 length equals 14 residues.

This rearrangement joins TRBV6-1 to TRBJ2-1; 7 bases align to TRBD2. Germline CDR1 reads MNHNS; CDR2 reads SASEGT. With V trimmed by 3 bases and J by 6 bases, 14 bases remained unmatched. The CDR3 contains 17 residues. The CDR3 nucleotides are TGTGCCAGCAGTGATATGTGGACTAGTAAGACCCTCAATGAGCAGTTCTTC. Amino acid sequence: CASSDMWTSKTLNEQFF.

The CDR3 reads CATSTGRLAGGGADTQYF. For the CDR3, the DNA is TGTGCCACCAGCACCGGGAGACTAGCCGGAGGTGGCGCGGATACGCAGTATTTT. V gene TRBV15 combines with J gene TRBJ2-3; 7 positions agree with TRBD2. J gave up 6 bases and V 4 bases, and 19 bases lay outside the gene matches. The length of the CDR3 is 18 residues. Germline-derived CDR1 and CDR2 are LNHNV and YYDKDF (reference sequence). Full variable domain (outside the CDR3, taken from reference TRBV15 and TRBJ2-3): DAMVIQNPRYQVTQFGKPVTLSCSQTLNHNVMYWYQQKSSQAPKLLFHYYDKDFNNEADTPDNFQSRRPNTSFCFLDIRSPGLGDTAMYLCATSTGRLAGGGADTQYFGPGTRLTVL.

This rearrangement joins TRBV30 to TRBJ2-3; TRBD2 agrees at 15 bases. The CDR3 spans 18 residues. The trim removed 3 bases at V and 3 bases at J, leaving 10 bases unmatched. Germline CDR1 GTSNPN, CDR2 SVGIG (reference sequence). This chain's CDR3 is CAWSLGLAGGAGTDTQYF. The CDR3 nucleotides are TGTGCCTGGAGCCTAGGACTAGCGGGAGGGGCTGGGACAGATACGCAGTATTTT.

This clone was seen once. The rearrangement uses TRBV4-1 and TRBJ2-7, with TRBD2 matching 9 bases. Germline V gene data show CDR1 as MGHRA and CDR2 as YSYEKL. The CDR3 sequence is 17 residues long. With 4 bases clipped from V and 0 bases from J, the junction kept 10 bases outside the gene matches. The CDR3, as DNA: TGCGCCAGCAGCCTACGGCGACTAGCGGCCAACTCCTACGAGCAGTACTTC. It yields the protein CASSLRRLAANSYEQYF.

This clone was counted between two and nine times. The J gene is TRBJ2-3, the V gene TRBV5-6, with D maybe TRBD1 (6 bases). Germline V lookup: CDR1 SGHDT, CDR2 YYEEEE. V was clipped by 3 bases and J by 2 bases, with 13 bases between them. The CDR3 spans 15 residues. The CDR3 sequence: CASSSQQGNTDTQYF. Written as DNA, the CDR3 is TGTGCCAGCAGCTCTCAACAGGGAAACACAGATACGCAGTATTTT.

The rearrangement joins TRBV2 to TRBJ2-3; 11 nucleotides align to TRBD2. The V and J ends lost 7 bases and 3 bases, in that order; junction bases with no gene match: 6. Germline lookup yields CDR1 SNHLY and CDR2 FYNNEI. The CDR3 length is 15 residues. The CDR3 DNA follows: TGTGCCAGCACCTTAGCGGGAGGGGAGACAGATACGCAGTATTTT. Amino acid sequence: CASTLAGGETDTQYF.

V gene TRBV9 combines with J gene TRBJ1-5; tentative D call: TRBD1 (6 bases). Trimming left V 0 bases short and J 3 bases short, with 10 bases between. CDR1 is SGDLS and CDR2 is YYNGEE in the germline V gene. The CDR3 spans 15 residues. The CDR3 protein is CASSVAQGDNQPQHF. In nucleotides, the CDR3 is TGTGCCAGCAGCGTAGCACAGGGCGACAATCAGCCCCAGCATTTT.

Of note for this clone: The junction shows a germline mismatch at one end, possibly a read error. J is TRBJ2-2 and V is TRBV7-7; 7 bases are shared with TRBD1. The CDR3 totals 13 residues. CDR1 SSHAT and CDR2 FNYEAQ come from the germline V gene (reference sequence). This chain's CDR3 is CASSEQGSGELFF. CDR3 nucleotides: TGTGCTAGCAGCGAACAGGGGAGCGGGGAGCTGTTTTTT.

The J gene is TRBJ2-1, the V gene TRBV5-1, with unresolved D. Deletions cut 2 bases from V and 9 bases from J, with 9 bases between. CDR3 length: 12 residues. Germline CDR1 is SGHRS and CDR2 is YFSETQ. The DNA of the CDR3 is TGCGCCAGCAGCTTTAGAGCCGGTGAGCAGTTCTTC. Its translation: CASSFRAGEQFF. The full variable domain, in which reference TRBV5-1 and TRBJ2-1 provide the parts outside the CDR3, is KAGVTQTPRYLIKTRGQQVTLSCSPISGHRSVSWYQQTPGQGLQFLFEYFSETQRNKGNFPGRFSGRQFSNSRSEMNVSTLELGDSALYLCASSFRAGEQFFGPGTRLTVL.

The chain combines TRBV5-1 with TRBJ2-7, with D hard to call. This CDR3 is built from 13 residues. Trimming removed 0 bases from V and 3 bases from J, with 7 bases in between. CDR1 and CDR2 from the germline V gene are SGHRS and YFSETQ. DNA of the CDR3: TGCGCCAGCAGCTTGGGGCAGAACTACGAGCAGTACTTC. Its translation is CASSLGQNYEQYF.

The V and J genes are TRBV28 and TRBJ2-7; D not resolved. V lost 7 bases and J 2 bases, leaving 12 bases between the germline ends. Germline-derived CDR1 and CDR2 are MDHEN and SYDVKM. The CDR3 consists of 13 residues. DNA of the CDR3: TGTGCCAGCATACCATCAAACACCTACGAGCAGTACTTC. Its protein product is CASIPSNTYEQYF.

This clone has a single count. J is TRBJ2-2 and V is TRBV5-1; 8 bases map to TRBD1. Germline CDR1 is SGHRS and CDR2 is YFSETQ. The V segment lost 4 bases and the J segment 0 bases; nucleotides outside the gene matches: 8. This CDR3 has 17 residues. CDR3 protein: CASSHQSTGANTGELFF. The CDR3 DNA follows: TGCGCCAGCAGCCACCAATCGACAGGGGCGAACACCGGGGAGCTGTTTTTT. Together with reference TRBV5-1 and TRBJ2-2, the CDR3 gives the full variable domain: KAGVTQTPRYLIKTRGQQVTLSCSPISGHRSVSWYQQTPGQGLQFLFEYFSETQRNKGNFPGRFSGRQFSNSRSEMNVSTLELGDSALYLCASSHQSTGANTGELFFGEGSRLTVL.

The table lists this clone with a few counts. This sequence joins TRBV4-2 and TRBJ1-6; D may be TRBD1 (5 bases). Germline loops: CDR1 LGHNA, CDR2 YNFKEQ. The V and J ends lost 0 bases and 10 bases respectively, with 13 bases between them. The CDR3 sequence is 15 residues long. In DNA form, the CDR3 reads TGTGCCAGCAGCCAAGATGGCCAGGGCGGATCACCCCTCCACTTT. This codes for CASSQDGQGGSPLHF.

This clone was counted between two and nine times. The chain has TRBV6-4 and TRBJ2-2; TRBD1 might be the D (6 bases). The CDR3 sequence is 14 residues long. The germline CDR1 and CDR2 sequences are MRHNA and SNTAGT. The ends were cut back, 1 base at V and 5 bases at J, with 8 bases in the middle. CDR3 protein: CASSDYTGTGELFF. The CDR3 region has the DNA TGTGCCAGCAGTGACTATACAGGGACCGGGGAGCTGTTTTTT.

This sequence joins TRBV7-3 and TRBJ2-3; 7 positions agree with TRBD2. From germline, CDR1 is SGHTA and CDR2 FQGTGA. The CDR3 covers 15 residues. Trimming took 5 bases from V and 1 from J; bases not matched to a gene: 6. CDR3 amino acids: CASSAMGGGTDTQYF. The CDR3 DNA follows: TGTGCCAGCAGCGCCATGGGGGGGGGCACAGATACGCAGTATTTT.

V is TRBV6-5 and J is TRBJ1-5; D ambiguous. V gave up 5 bases and J gave up 5 bases, with 13 bases separating them. Per germline, CDR1 MNHEY and CDR2 SVGAGI. The CDR3 length is 14 residues. The DNA of the CDR3 is TGTGCCAGCAGTGACGCACAGAGATATCAGCCCCAGCATTTT. This translates into CASSDAQRYQPQHF.

This clone occurred a few times. V usage is TRBV30 and J usage is TRBJ1-2; TRBD1 matches at 7 bases. Germline V CDR1 and CDR2: GTSNPN, SVGIG (reference sequence). This CDR3 has 15 amino acids. The V and J ends lost 3 bases and 4 bases, in that order; junction bases with no gene match: 11. This CDR3 reads CAWSANLGQLYGYTF. CDR3 in DNA: TGTGCCTGGAGCGCGAACCTGGGACAGCTCTATGGCTACACCTTC.

This chain uses TRBV6-1 with TRBJ1-3; D unresolved. Trimming pared 0 bases from V and 0 bases from J, leaving 9 bases between. The CDR3 runs to 16 residues. CDR1 MNHNS and CDR2 SASEGT come from the germline V gene. The CDR3 region is CASSEALSISGNTIYF. CDR3 sequence (DNA): TGTGCCAGCAGTGAAGCGCTTAGTATCTCTGGAAACACCATATATTTT.